This T cell receptor (beta chain) was recovered during a study of blood T cell repertoires in COVID-19. About the study: T cells, B-cell-depleted T cells, or PBMCs supplied cDNA or gDNA.

The protocol was immunoSEQ multiplex PCR, while the TCRdb copy is restricted to in-frame clones and leaves out a portion. The repertoire holds 100,000 to 150,000 clones, roughly 84% seen once, with roughly an eighth in the top ten. CDR1 is SGDLS and CDR2 is YYNGEE in the germline V gene. Trimming took off 0 bases at V and 7 bases at J, with 10 bases between the two ends. The CDR3 extends over 13 amino acids. The rearrangement links TRBV9 to TRBJ1-1; tentative D call: TRBD1 (5 bases). The sequence was collected from a woman aged 25-40 years who had recovered from COVID-19. The sample consisted of peripheral blood. The DNA of the CDR3 is TGTGCCAGCAGCGTAGGGGGCAGGGATGAAGCTTTCTTT. Translation: CASSVGGRDEAFF. The whole variable domain, remainder taken from reference TRBV9 and TRBJ1-1, is DSGVTQTPKHLITATGQRVTLRCSPRSGDLSVYWYQQSLDQGLQFLIQYYNGEERAKGNILERFSAQQFPDLHSELNLSSLELGDSALYFCASSVGGRDEAFFGQGTRLTVV.